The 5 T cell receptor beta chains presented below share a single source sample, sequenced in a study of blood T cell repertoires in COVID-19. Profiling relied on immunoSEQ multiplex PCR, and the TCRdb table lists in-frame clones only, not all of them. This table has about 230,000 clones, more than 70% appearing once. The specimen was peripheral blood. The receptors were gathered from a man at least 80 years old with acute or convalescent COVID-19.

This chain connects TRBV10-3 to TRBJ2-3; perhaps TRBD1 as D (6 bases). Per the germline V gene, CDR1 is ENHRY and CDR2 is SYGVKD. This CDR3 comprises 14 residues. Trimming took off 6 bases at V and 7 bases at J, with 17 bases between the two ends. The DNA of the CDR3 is TGTGCCATCAGGGAAGGGGTGGACAGTTATACGCAGTATTTT. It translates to CAIREGVDSYTQYF.

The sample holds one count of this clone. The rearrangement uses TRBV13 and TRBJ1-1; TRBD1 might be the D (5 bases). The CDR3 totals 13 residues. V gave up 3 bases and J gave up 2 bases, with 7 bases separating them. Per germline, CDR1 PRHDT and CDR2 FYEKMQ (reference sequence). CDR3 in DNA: TGTGCCAGCAGCTTCAGGGAAAACACTGAAGCTTTCTTT. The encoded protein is CASSFRENTEAFF.

As DNA, the CDR3 is TGCGCCAGCAAACAGGGGGTTGACACCGGGGAGCTGTTTTTT. Residues: CASKQGVDTGELFF. This chain links TRBV10-1 with TRBJ2-2; 8 bases are shared with TRBD1. The CDR3 extends over 14 amino acids. V gave up 7 bases and J gave up 3 bases; unmatched junction bases: 4. CDR1 and CDR2 (germline): WNHNN, SYGVQD (reference sequence).

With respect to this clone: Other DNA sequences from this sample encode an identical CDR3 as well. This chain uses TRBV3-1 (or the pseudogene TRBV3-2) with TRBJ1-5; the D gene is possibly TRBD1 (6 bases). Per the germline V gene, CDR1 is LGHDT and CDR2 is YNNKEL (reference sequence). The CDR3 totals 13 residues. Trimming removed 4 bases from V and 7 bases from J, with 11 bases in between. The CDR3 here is CASSPTGNQPQHF. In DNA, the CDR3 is TGTGCCAGCAGCCCCACAGGGAACCAGCCCCAGCATTTT.

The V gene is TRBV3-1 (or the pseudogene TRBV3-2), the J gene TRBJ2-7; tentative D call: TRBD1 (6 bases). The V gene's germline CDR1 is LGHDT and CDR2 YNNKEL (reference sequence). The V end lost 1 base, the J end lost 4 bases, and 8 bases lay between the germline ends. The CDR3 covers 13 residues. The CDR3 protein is CASSQGTAYEQYF. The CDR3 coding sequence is TGTGCCAGCAGCCAAGGGACAGCGTACGAGCAGTACTTC.